Below, 22 T cell receptor beta chains from the same sample are listed, as sequenced in a study of cytomegalovirus exposure and HLA in healthy donors. Both 60 Vbeta primers and 13 Jbeta primers went into the PCR. Produced via immunoSEQ multiplex PCR; TCRdb's table is partial and in-frame only. The table lists roughly 88,000 clones, roughly 69% of them singletons. The sample taken for sequencing was PBMCs. These receptors were taken from a man between 50 and 59 years old in good health and CMV-seronegative.

This chain uses TRBV2 with TRBJ2-3, with a tentative D call TRBD2 (6 bases). Germline V lookup: CDR1 SNHLY, CDR2 FYNNEI. The CDR3 has 14 amino acids. V shed 6 bases and J shed 0 bases, with 10 bases lying between them. CDR3 residues: CASRGGTSTDTQYF. CDR3 DNA sequence: TGTGCCAGCAGGGGCGGGACTAGCACAGATACGCAGTATTTT.

The J gene is TRBJ2-5, the V gene TRBV29-1, with 11 bases that match TRBD1. Germline assignment: CDR1 SQVTM and CDR2 ANQGSEA. V trimming: 5 bases; J trimming: 3 bases; junction bases outside the gene matches: 5. CDR3 length: 14 amino acids. CDR3 DNA sequence: TGCAGCGTTTCTGGACAGGGGGCAAAAGAGACCCAGTACTTC. The encoded protein is CSVSGQGAKETQYF.

This rearrangement joins TRBV4-2 to TRBJ1-1, with D perhaps matching TRBD1 (5 bases). CDR3 length: 14 amino acids. The V gene lost 0 bases and the J gene lost 10 bases, with 15 bases spanning the gap. The germline CDR1 and CDR2 sequences are LGHNA and YNFKEQ. CDR3 in amino acids: CASSQEGRAGGAFF. CDR3 DNA: TGTGCCAGCAGCCAAGAAGGCAGGGCCGGGGGAGCTTTCTTT.

The V and J genes are TRBV7-2 and TRBJ1-1; D gene unclear. V was cut by 4 bases and J by 7 bases, with 13 bases left in between. The CDR3 is 13 residues long. Germline CDR1 is SGHTA and CDR2 is FQGNSA. The CDR3 is CASSSTGFREAFF. CDR3 nucleotide sequence: TGTGCCAGCAGCTCAACGGGTTTCCGTGAAGCTTTCTTT.

This chain links TRBV5-1 with TRBJ2-5; possible D gene TRBD1, 5 bases. CDR3 length: 14 residues. V was pared by 4 bases and J by 4 bases, with 14 bases between. The V gene's germline CDR1 is SGHRS and CDR2 YFSETQ. DNA for the CDR3: TGCGCCAGCAGCCTCATCGGCCAGGGAGAGACCCAGTACTTC. Translated: CASSLIGQGETQYF.

This clone was detected only a few times. The V call is TRBV7-8, the J call TRBJ2-3, with 11 positions matching TRBD2. The CDR3 sequence is 14 residues long. With 6 bases clipped from V and 9 bases from J, the junction kept 8 bases outside the gene matches. CDR1 is SGHVS and CDR2 is FQNEAQ in the germline V gene. The CDR3 loop is CASRGLAGGITQYF. The CDR3 DNA reads as TGTGCCAGCAGGGGTTTAGCGGGGGGGATAACGCAGTATTTT.

The chain joins TRBV30 to TRBJ2-1, with 7 bases identical to TRBD1. Unmatched junction bases numbered 16, after V lost 7 bases and J lost 10 bases. In germline, CDR1 is GTSNPN, CDR2 SVGIG (reference sequence). The CDR3 runs to 14 residues. In DNA, the CDR3 is TGTGCCTTGGAAGGGGGCTCCAGGCGAGGCGAGCAGTTCTTC. Translation gives CALEGGSRRGEQFF.

The genes are TRBV19 and TRBJ1-2; TRBD1 agrees at 7 bases. CDR3 size: 16 residues. The germline CDR1 and CDR2 sequences are LNHDA and SQIVND (reference sequence). V trimming: 7 bases; J trimming: 0 bases; junction bases outside the gene matches: 11. In nucleotides, the CDR3 is TGTGCCAGTACCTCTTCGGTCAGGGGGGCTAACTATGGCTACACCTTC. Residues: CASTSSVRGANYGYTF.

The V and J genes are TRBV2 and TRBJ2-5, with 8 bases that match TRBD2. The J segment lost 4 bases and the V segment lost 5 bases, leaving 6 bases of the junction unmatched. CDR1 and CDR2 from the germline V gene are SNHLY and FYNNEI. The CDR3 extends over 14 amino acids. CDR3 protein: CASSRAGGGETQYF. The CDR3 bases are TGTGCCAGCAGTAGGGCGGGAGGAGGAGAGACCCAGTACTTC.

The rearrangement uses TRBV5-4 and TRBJ2-7; D is undetermined. The CDR3 contains 17 residues. V was clipped by 4 bases and J by 6 bases, with 26 bases between them. Germline V CDR1 and CDR2: SGHNT, YYREEE (reference sequence). CDR3 DNA sequence: TGTGCCAGCAGCAGCTTGGGTGGTCTTAGATCAGGTGGCGAGCAGTACTTC. This sequence encodes CASSSLGGLRSGGEQYF.

The V call is TRBV2, the J call TRBJ1-1; 7 bases agree with TRBD1. Losses at the gene ends were 6 bases for V and 1 base for J; bases not matched to a gene: 8. The CDR3 runs to 15 residues. Germline loops: CDR1 SNHLY, CDR2 FYNNEI. The CDR3 loop reads CASSGRGQSNTEAFF. DNA for the CDR3: TGTGCCAGCAGCGGCCGGGGACAGTCGAACACTGAAGCTTTCTTT.

The chain couples TRBV20-1 to TRBJ1-2, with unresolved D. CDR1 is DFQATT and CDR2 is SNEGSKA in the germline V gene (reference sequence). This CDR3 is 11 amino acids long. V was shortened by 3 bases and J by 8 bases, with 10 bases between the two germline ends. This CDR3 reads CSARVVNGYTF. CDR3 in DNA: TGCAGTGCTAGGGTAGTCAACGGCTACACCTTC.

This chain links TRBV7-8 with TRBJ2-1; the match to TRBD2 covers 7 bases. V lost 1 base and J lost 6; bases outside the gene matches: 0. The CDR3 totals 13 residues. Germline lookup yields CDR1 SGHVS and CDR2 FQNEAQ. The CDR3 spells CASSLGTSNEQFF. CDR3 coding DNA: TGTGCCAGCAGCTTAGGGACTAGCAATGAGCAGTTCTTC.

The rearrangement links TRBV9 to TRBJ2-3; D is unresolved. The V end was cut by 2 bases, the J end by 0 bases, with 10 bases between. CDR1 SGDLS and CDR2 YYNGEE come from the germline V gene. This CDR3 has 15 amino acids. The DNA for the CDR3 is TGTGCCAGCAGCGTCCTGGTCGGGAGCACAGATACGCAGTATTTT. Protein product: CASSVLVGSTDTQYF.

The rearrangement uses TRBV9 and TRBJ1-5, with 9 positions matching TRBD1. The germline V gene encodes CDR1 SGDLS and CDR2 YYNGEE. Trimming at V came to 2 bases and at J to 4 bases, leaving 4 bases not matched to a gene. The CDR3 loop spans 15 amino acids. This chain's CDR3 is CASSVGTGRNQPQHF. In nucleotides, the CDR3 is TGTGCCAGCAGCGTCGGGACAGGGAGGAATCAGCCCCAGCATTTT.

This chain links TRBV7-6 with TRBJ2-7, with 10 bases matching TRBD1. The CDR3 spans 16 residues. Unmatched junction bases numbered 9, after V lost 1 base and J lost 6 bases. From germline, CDR1 is SGHVS and CDR2 FNYEAQ. The CDR3 sequence: CASSLGPGQGIPEQYV. The DNA for the CDR3 is TGTGCCAGCAGCTTAGGGCCGGGACAGGGGATCCCCGAGCAGTACGTC.

The rearrangement uses TRBV4-1 and TRBJ2-7, with 7 bases aligning to TRBD2. Trimming cost V 6 bases and J 5 bases; bases outside gene matches: 7. The CDR3 contains 13 residues. Germline-derived CDR1 and CDR2 are MGHRA and YSYEKL. The CDR3 nucleotides read TGCGCCAGCAGTCGTATTGCGGGGGACGAGCAGTACGTC. It translates to CASSRIAGDEQYV.

The chain has TRBV5-1 and TRBJ2-7; the match to TRBD1 covers 7 bases. Losses at the gene ends were 4 bases for V and 3 bases for J; bases not matched to a gene: 10. The CDR3 has 15 residues. Per germline, CDR1 SGHRS and CDR2 YFSETQ. CDR3 bases: TGCGCCAGCAGCGACCTACAGGGGCCGTACTACGAGCAGTACTTC. Protein sequence: CASSDLQGPYYEQYF.

This chain links TRBV29-1 with TRBJ1-5, with a possible D match to TRBD1 (6 bases). V dropped 6 bases and J dropped 0 bases, with 12 bases sitting between them. The CDR3 contains 14 residues. From germline, CDR1 is SQVTM and CDR2 ANQGSEA. CDR3 DNA sequence: TGCAGCGTGACGACAGGTAATAGCAATCAGCCCCAGCATTTT. Its translation is CSVTTGNSNQPQHF.

CDR3: CASRSITGGIGELFF. Here the CDR3 DNA reads TGTGCCAGCCGATCAATCACAGGGGGGATCGGGGAGCTGTTTTTT. The chain recombines TRBV5-4 with TRBJ2-2, with TRBD1 matching over 8 bases. The CDR3 sequence is 15 residues long. The J segment lost 7 bases and the V segment lost 7 bases, leaving 12 bases of the junction unmatched. CDR1 SGHNT and CDR2 YYREEE come from the germline V gene (reference sequence).

The chain couples TRBV10-3 to TRBJ2-5; either TRBD1 or TRBD2 may supply D (5 bases each). Trimming stripped 10 bases from V and 2 bases from J, with 11 bases between. This CDR3 comprises 12 residues. Germline V CDR1 and CDR2: ENHRY, SYGVKD. CDR3 sequence: CATRGVQETQYF. The DNA for the CDR3 is TGTGCCACCAGAGGGGTACAAGAGACCCAGTACTTC.

This chain joins TRBV28 and TRBJ1-5; a possible D gene is TRBD1 (6 bases). Germline V CDR1 and CDR2: MDHEN, SYDVKM. The CDR3 is made up of 14 amino acids. The germline V and J ends were trimmed by 3 bases and 6 bases, with 12 bases remaining between them. This CDR3 is CASSFTGTLQPQHF. The CDR3 nucleotides read TGTGCCAGCAGTTTCACAGGGACGCTTCAGCCCCAGCATTTT. Complete variable domain (other parts from reference TRBV28 and TRBJ1-5): DVKVTQSSRYLVKRTGEKVFLECVQDMDHENMFWYRQDPGLGLRLIYFSYDVKMKEKGDIPEGYSVSREKKERFSLILESASTNQTSMYLCASSFTGTLQPQHFGDGTRLSIL.